Listed here are 10 T cell receptor beta chains from one sample, sequenced in a study of T cells in Graves' hyperthyroidism and ophthalmopathy. Amplified regions were TCR beta CDR3 sequences from RNA transcripts. TCR CDR3 regions were first amplified by RT-PCR with HTBI primers. TCRdb reanalysed the multiplex PCR reads using MiXCR and keeps one entry per CDR3 protein. The sample consists of roughly 800,000 distinct CDR3 sequences, roughly 37% of them appearing once. Sequencing used blood. These TCRs come from a man younger than 35 with Graves' hyperthyroidism.

V is TRBV9 and J is TRBJ1-1, with D hard to call. This CDR3 is 14 amino acids long. Trimming removed 2 bases from V and 4 bases from J, with 12 bases in between. Germline V gene sequence: CDR1 SGDLS, CDR2 YYNGEE. The CDR3 sequence is CASSVSGSSTEAFF. CDR3 coding DNA: TGTGCCAGCAGCGTCTCGGGATCGAGCACTGAAGCTTTCTTT.

Note on this clonotype: A clone one base away is much larger, so this may be a read error. The chain carries TRBV6-2 or TRBV6-3 and TRBJ2-7; TRBD1 matches 7 bases. The CDR3 spans 15 residues. Germline CDR1 reads MNHEY; CDR2 reads SVGEGT. Trimming cost V 10 bases and J 6 bases; bases outside gene matches: 18. CDR3 region: CAIKAGGHPFGEQYF. The CDR3 DNA is TGTGCCATCAAGGCAGGGGGACACCCGTTTGGCGAGCAGTACTTC.

This clonotype was observed a handful of times. V is TRBV12-3 or TRBV12-4 and J is TRBJ1-2; D may be TRBD1 (6 bases). Trimming stripped 6 bases from V and 4 bases from J, with 18 bases between. This CDR3 is 15 amino acids long. The CDR3 loop is CASSPQGTEPYGYTF. The CDR3 bases are TGTGCCAGCAGCCCACAGGGAACGGAACCCTATGGCTACACCTTC.

This clonotype was detected a few times. The V gene is TRBV10-2, the J gene TRBJ2-7; D is unclear. Germline assignment: CDR1 WSHSY and CDR2 SAAADI. The CDR3 covers 14 residues. The V end lost 2 bases, the J end lost 2 bases, and 10 bases lay between the germline ends. The DNA for the CDR3 is TGCGCCAGCAGTGAGGGGCCTCCACCCTACGAGCAGTACTTC. Its translation: CASSEGPPPYEQYF.

This clonotype has more than one count but fewer than ten. V and J are TRBV5-1 and TRBJ1-1; D not certain. The V end was cut by 0 bases, the J end by 4 bases, with 7 bases between. The CDR3 has 13 amino acids. Germline CDR1 and CDR2: SGHRS and YFSETQ. This CDR3 reads CASSLDPRTEAFF. Here the CDR3 DNA reads TGCGCCAGCAGCTTGGATCCGCGCACTGAAGCTTTCTTT.

This clonotype was counted many times. The chain employs TRBV7-8 and TRBJ1-1; D is possibly TRBD1 (5 bases). V was clipped by 1 base and J by 10 bases, with 16 bases between them. The CDR3 sequence is 14 residues long. CDR1 SGHVS and CDR2 FQNEAQ come from the germline V gene. The DNA for the CDR3 is TGTGCCAGCAGCTTAGGTGACAGCGCACGGGTAGCTTTCTTT. Its translation: CASSLGDSARVAFF.

This clonotype has more than one count but fewer than ten. This chain connects TRBV9 to TRBJ2-7, with 10 bases that match TRBD1. The CDR3 length is 15 residues. Trimming cost V 0 bases and J 2 bases; bases outside gene matches: 2. Germline V gene lookup returns CDR1 SGDLS and CDR2 YYNGEE. The CDR3 region has the DNA TGTGCCAGCAGCGTAGGACAGGGGGCGACCTACGAGCAGTACTTC. Encoded protein: CASSVGQGATYEQYF.

The chain links TRBV20-1 to TRBJ2-6; the D gene is possibly TRBD2 (5 bases). The V and J ends lost 1 base and 8 bases respectively, with 6 bases between them. Per germline, CDR1 DFQATT and CDR2 SNEGSKA (reference sequence). The CDR3 runs 12 residues. The CDR3 bases are TGCAGTGCTAGAGCCGGGACCAACGTCCTGACTTTC. It is translated as CSARAGTNVLTF.

This clonotype was seen a single time. The V and J genes are TRBV7-9 and TRBJ2-7; tentatively, D is TRBD2 (6 bases). This CDR3 region has 14 residues. CDR1 is SEHNR and CDR2 is FQNEAQ in the germline V gene (reference sequence). The V and J ends lost 3 bases and 7 bases respectively, with 16 bases between them. The DNA of the CDR3 is TGTGCCAGCAGCTTTAGGCGGGACTTCTCAGAGCAGTACTTC. This sequence encodes CASSFRRDFSEQYF.

This rearrangement joins TRBV7-2 to TRBJ1-4; D not certain. In germline, CDR1 is SGHTA, CDR2 FQGNSA. The CDR3 length is 15 residues. Trimming took 5 bases from V and 3 from J, leaving 13 bases between them. CDR3 amino acids: CASSVDPGANEKLFF. The CDR3 DNA follows: TGTGCCAGCAGCGTGGATCCGGGAGCTAATGAAAAACTGTTTTTT. Variable domain in full (rest from reference TRBV7-2 and TRBJ1-4): GAGVSQSPSNKVTEKGKDVELRCDPISGHTALYWYRQSLGQGLEFLIYFQGNSAPDKSGLPSDRFSAERTGGSVSTLTIQRTQQEDSAVYLCASSVDPGANEKLFFGSGTQLSVL.